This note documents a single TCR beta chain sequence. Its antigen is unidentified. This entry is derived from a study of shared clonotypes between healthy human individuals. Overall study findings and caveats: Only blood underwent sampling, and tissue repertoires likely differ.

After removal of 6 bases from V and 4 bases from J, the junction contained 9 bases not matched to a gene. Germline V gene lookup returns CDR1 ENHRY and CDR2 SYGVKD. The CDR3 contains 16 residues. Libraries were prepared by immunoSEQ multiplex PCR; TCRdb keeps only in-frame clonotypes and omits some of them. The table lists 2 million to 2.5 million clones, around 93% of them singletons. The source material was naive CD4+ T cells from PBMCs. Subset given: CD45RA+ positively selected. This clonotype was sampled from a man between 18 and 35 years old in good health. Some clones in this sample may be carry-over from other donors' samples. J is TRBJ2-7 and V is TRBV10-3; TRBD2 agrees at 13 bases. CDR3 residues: CAISAYWTSGSYEQYF. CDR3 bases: TGTGCCATCAGCGCATATTGGACTAGCGGGAGTTACGAGCAGTACTTC.